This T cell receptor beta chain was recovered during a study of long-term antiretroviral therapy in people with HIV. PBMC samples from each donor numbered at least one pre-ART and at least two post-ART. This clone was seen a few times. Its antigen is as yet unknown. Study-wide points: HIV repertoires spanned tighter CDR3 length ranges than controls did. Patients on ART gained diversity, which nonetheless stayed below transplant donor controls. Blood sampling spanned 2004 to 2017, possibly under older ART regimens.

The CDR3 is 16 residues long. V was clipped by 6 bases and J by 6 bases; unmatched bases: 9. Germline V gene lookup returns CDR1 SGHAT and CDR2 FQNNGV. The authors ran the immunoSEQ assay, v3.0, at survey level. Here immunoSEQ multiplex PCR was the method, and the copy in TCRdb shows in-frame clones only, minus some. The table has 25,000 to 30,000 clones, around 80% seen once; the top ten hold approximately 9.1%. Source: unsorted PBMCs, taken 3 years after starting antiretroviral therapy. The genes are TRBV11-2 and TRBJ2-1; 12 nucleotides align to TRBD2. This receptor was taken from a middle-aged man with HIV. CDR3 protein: CASSTRASGRANEQFF. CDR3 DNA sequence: TGTGCCAGCAGTACGAGGGCTAGCGGGAGGGCCAATGAGCAGTTCTTC.